The following is a T cell receptor beta chain sequence with its context. Its specificity is not known. This entry belongs to a study of glioma-infiltrating T cells. Notes on the study in general: Gliomas, especially low-grade, showed above-expected tissue-blood divergence; non-neoplastic patients showed below. CDR3 overlap between tissue and blood was very small.

The iRepertoire nested amplicon-rescue multiplex PCR amplified TCR alpha and beta CDR3s from RNA. Input was roughly 100-450 ng of tissue mRNA or PBMC total RNA. TCRdb used MiXCR to reprocess the multiplex PCR reads, holding one entry per CDR3 protein. The repertoire holds under 200,000 distinct CDR3 sequences, with 32% as singletons. The V segment lost 5 bases and the J segment 4 bases; nucleotides outside the gene matches: 10. Germline CDR1 is LNHDA and CDR2 is SQIVND (reference sequence). This CDR3 spans 16 amino acids. The chain uses TRBV19 and TRBJ1-5; the match to TRBD1 covers 8 bases. Sequenced sample: glioma tissue, nonneoplastic brain tissue, or PBMCs (not recorded which). This clonotype was obtained from a human donor with low-grade glioma or glioblastoma, undergoing nonglioma brain surgery, or in good health (not recorded which). In DNA form, the CDR3 reads TGTGCCAGTAGTCCCCGGACAGGGTCGCAGAATCAGCCCCAGCATTTT. Translated, it gives CASSPRTGSQNQPQHF.